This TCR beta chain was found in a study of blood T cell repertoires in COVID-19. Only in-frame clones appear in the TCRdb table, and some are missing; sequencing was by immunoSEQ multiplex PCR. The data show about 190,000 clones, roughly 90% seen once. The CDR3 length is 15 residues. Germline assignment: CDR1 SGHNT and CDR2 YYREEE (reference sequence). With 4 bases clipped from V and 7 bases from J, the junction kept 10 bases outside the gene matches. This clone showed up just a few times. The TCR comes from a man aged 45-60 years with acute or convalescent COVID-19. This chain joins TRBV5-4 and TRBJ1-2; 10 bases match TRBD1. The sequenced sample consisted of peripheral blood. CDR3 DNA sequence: TGTGCCAGCAGCCTAAGACAGGGGGCACCGGGTGGCTACACCTTC. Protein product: CASSLRQGAPGGYTF. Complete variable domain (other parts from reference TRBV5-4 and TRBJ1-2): ETGVTQSPTHLIKTRGQQVTLRCSSQSGHNTVSWYQQALGQGPQFIFQYYREEENGRGNFPPRFSGLQFPNYSSELNVNALELDDSALYLCASSLRQGAPGGYTFGSGTRLTVV.